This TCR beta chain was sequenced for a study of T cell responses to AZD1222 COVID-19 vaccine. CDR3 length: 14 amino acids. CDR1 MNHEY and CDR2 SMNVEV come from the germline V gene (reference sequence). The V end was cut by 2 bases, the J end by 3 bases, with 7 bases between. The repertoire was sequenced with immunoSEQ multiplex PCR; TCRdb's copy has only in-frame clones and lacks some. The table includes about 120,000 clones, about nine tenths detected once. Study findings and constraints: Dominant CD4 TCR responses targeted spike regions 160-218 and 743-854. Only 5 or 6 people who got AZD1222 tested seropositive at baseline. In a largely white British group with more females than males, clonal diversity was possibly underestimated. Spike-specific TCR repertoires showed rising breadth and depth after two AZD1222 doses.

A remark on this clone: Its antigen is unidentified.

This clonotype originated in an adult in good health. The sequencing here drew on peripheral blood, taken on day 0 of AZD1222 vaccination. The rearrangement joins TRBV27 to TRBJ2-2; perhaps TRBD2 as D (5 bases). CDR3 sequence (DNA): TGTGCCAGCAGTTTACTAGCCGACACCGGGGAGCTGTTTTTT. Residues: CASSLLADTGELFF.